The sequence of this T cell receptor beta chain was determined in a study of beta chain features in type 1 diabetes. cDNA synthesis used the whole RNA isolate, giving expressed TCRB sequences. The data were produced by immunoSEQ multiplex PCR, yet TCRdb's version contains in-frame clones alone and is incomplete. The sample lists 120,000 to 150,000 clones; roughly 9.7% were seen once. On this clone: Its antigen is unidentified.

Heparinised blood was drawn once per donor, averaging around 120 mL. The study, taken as a whole, reports: In patients and controls equally, PCR might favor templates that are shorter. Naive, central memory and Treg TCRB repertoires appeared more alike in patients than in healthy donors.

Sequenced sample: central memory CD4+ T cells from blood. The sequence came from a woman in her 40s in good health.

The chain's CDR3 is CASSRGQGETQYF. The CDR3 DNA reads TGTGCCAGCAGTCGAGGACAGGGAGAGACCCAGTACTTC. This chain links TRBV14 with TRBJ2-5, with 8 bases aligning to TRBD1. With 6 bases clipped from V and 4 bases from J, the junction kept 4 bases outside the gene matches. Germline loops: CDR1 SGHDN, CDR2 FVKESK. The CDR3 runs 13 residues.